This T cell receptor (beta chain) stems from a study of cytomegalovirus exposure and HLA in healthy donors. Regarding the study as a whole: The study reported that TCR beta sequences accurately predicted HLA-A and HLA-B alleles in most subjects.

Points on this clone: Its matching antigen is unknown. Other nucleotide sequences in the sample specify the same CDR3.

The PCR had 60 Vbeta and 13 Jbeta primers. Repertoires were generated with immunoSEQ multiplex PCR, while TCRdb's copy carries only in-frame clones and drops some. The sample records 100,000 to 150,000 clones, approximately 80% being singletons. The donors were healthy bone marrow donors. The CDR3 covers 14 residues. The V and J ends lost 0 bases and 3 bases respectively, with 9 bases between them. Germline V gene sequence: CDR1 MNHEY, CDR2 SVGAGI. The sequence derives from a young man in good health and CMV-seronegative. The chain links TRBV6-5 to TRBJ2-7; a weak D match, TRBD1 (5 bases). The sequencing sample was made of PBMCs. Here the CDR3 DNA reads TGTGCCAGCAGTTACTCGCGGACAAACTACGAGCAGTACTTC. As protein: CASSYSRTNYEQYF.